The clone carrying this TCR beta chain was seen once. This record comes from a study of blood T cell repertoires in COVID-19. Clones were read by immunoSEQ multiplex PCR, and TCRdb kept only the in-frame ones, dropping some. The table has tens of thousands of clones, 70% to 90% seen once. With 0 bases removed from V and 0 bases from J, the gap between germline ends came to 18 bases. The CDR3 covers 20 residues. Looked up from germline, CDR1 is MNHEY and CDR2 is SMNVEV (reference sequence). The sequencing input was peripheral blood. The TCR originated in a man between 65 and 80 years old with acute or convalescent COVID-19. The chain uses TRBV27 and TRBJ1-6, with D unresolved. The CDR3 nucleotides are TGTGCCAGCAGTTTATCGATCGGCAGCGGATTCAGCTCCTATAATTCACCCCTCCACTTT. Protein sequence: CASSLSIGSGFSSYNSPLHF.